The TCR beta chain under discussion was sequenced for a study of T cell responses to AZD1222 COVID-19 vaccine. Background on the study: Samples with a second dose at about 4 or about 12 weeks were pooled together. Study-wide results and caveats: White British ancestry dominated among donors, who included more females, and clonal diversity was possibly underestimated. There were repertoire samples only from the period after the peak T cell response.

Measured with immunoSEQ multiplex PCR; TCRdb has only the in-frame clones, and not every one. Among about 130,000 clones, about 90% were seen once, and the ten largest hold 1.5% to 2%. Trimming pared 0 bases from V and 1 base from J, leaving 6 bases between. CDR1 is SGHTA, CDR2 FQGNSA, per germline. The length of the CDR3 is 14 residues. Only a few counts were recorded for this clone. Its antigen is as yet unknown. The TCR comes from an adult in good health. The sample in question was peripheral blood, obtained on day 0 of AZD1222 vaccination. The rearrangement uses TRBV7-2 and TRBJ1-2; D is uncertain. Here the CDR3 reads CASSLAAYNYGYTF. The CDR3 DNA reads TGTGCCAGCAGCTTAGCGGCTTATAACTATGGCTACACCTTC. The complete variable domain, with remaining parts taken from reference TRBV7-2 and TRBJ1-2, reads GAGVSQSPSNKVTEKGKDVELRCDPISGHTALYWYRQSLGQGLEFLIYFQGNSAPDKSGLPSDRFSAERTGGSVSTLTIQRTQQEDSAVYLCASSLAAYNYGYTFGSGTRLTVV.